The 9 T cell receptor beta chains below were found in one sample sequenced in a study of OX40 agonist ivuxolimab in advanced cancers. Sequencing used immunoSEQ multiplex PCR; TCRdb keeps in-frame clones, though not all of them. The data contain roughly 56,000 clones, about 85% of them singletons. Here the sequenced sample was CD4+ or CD8+ T cells sorted from blood, taken in a trial of the OX40 agonist ivuxolimab. The receptors shown here come from an adult with an advanced solid tumor such as melanoma, head and neck, liver or kidney cancer.

The chain has TRBV6-5 and TRBJ2-6; D gene uncertain. Germline loops: CDR1 MNHEY, CDR2 SVGAGI. Trimming stripped 4 bases from V and 0 bases from J, with 10 bases between. This CDR3 has 16 amino acids. This CDR3 is CASSSYLYSGANVLTF. CDR3 sequence (DNA): TGTGCCAGCAGTTCTTACTTATACTCTGGGGCCAACGTCCTGACTTTC.

This clone was detected only a few times. The chain links TRBV10-3 to TRBJ1-2; a weak D match, TRBD1 (5 bases). Germline CDR1 ENHRY, CDR2 SYGVKD. This CDR3 spans 13 amino acids. The V and J ends lost 3 bases and 7 bases respectively, with 12 bases between them. Here the CDR3 reads CAISERQGGGYTF. CDR3 DNA: TGTGCCATCAGTGAAAGGCAGGGTGGTGGCTACACCTTC.

This clone was picked up a small number of times. In nucleotides, the CDR3 is TGTGCCAGCAGCTTTGGAGTCACTGAAGCTTTCTTT. Residues: CASSFGVTEAFF. This rearrangement joins TRBV7-9 to TRBJ1-1; the D is unclear. Germline V gene sequence: CDR1 SEHNR, CDR2 FQNEAQ (reference sequence). The V end was cut by 3 bases, the J end by 4 bases, with 6 bases between. The CDR3 has 12 residues. Filled out from reference TRBV7-9 and TRBJ1-1, the complete variable domain reads DTGVSQNPRHKITKRGQNVTFRCDPISEHNRLYWYRQTLGQGPEFLTYFQNEAQLEKSRLLSDRFSAERPKGSFSTLEIQRTEQGDSAMYLCASSFGVTEAFFGQGTRLTVV.

This chain links TRBV5-4 with TRBJ2-5; 9 bases are a match to TRBD2. Germline-derived CDR1 and CDR2 are SGHNT and YYREEE (reference sequence). Trimming took 4 bases from V and 1 from J; bases not matched to a gene: 2. The CDR3 runs 14 residues. Written as DNA, the CDR3 is TGTGCCAGCAGCAGAGCGGGGGGCCAAGAGACCCAGTACTTC. It encodes CASSRAGGQETQYF.

In nucleotides, the CDR3 is TGTGCCAGTCGGGACAGCTACGAGCAGTACTTC. This translates into CASRDSYEQYF. This sequence joins TRBV6-5 and TRBJ2-7, with TRBD1 identical over 7 bases. From germline, CDR1 is MNHEY and CDR2 SVGAGI. The CDR3 extends over 11 amino acids. V was clipped by 9 bases and J by 3 bases; unmatched bases: 2.

The J gene is TRBJ2-3, the V gene TRBV5-4; the match to TRBD2 covers 9 bases. Germline loops: CDR1 SGHNT, CDR2 YYREEE (reference sequence). With 1 base clipped from V and 1 base from J, the junction kept 13 bases outside the gene matches. This CDR3 region has 19 residues. For the CDR3, the DNA is TGTGCCAGCAGCTTGTGGGCGGCGGGAGGGCAAGCCGGCACAGATACGCAGTATTTT. The encoded protein is CASSLWAAGGQAGTDTQYF.

The CDR3 DNA reads TGTGCCAGCAGTGATGAGGCGGCCGGCGAGCAGTACTTC. Its protein product is CASSDEAAGEQYF. The rearrangement joins TRBV2 to TRBJ2-7; D is ambiguous. Germline V gives CDR1 SNHLY, CDR2 FYNNEI. Trimming left V 3 bases short and J 6 bases short, with 12 bases between. The CDR3 is 13 residues long.

V and J are TRBV6-1 and TRBJ1-6, with 7 bases lining up with TRBD1. CDR1 and CDR2 from the germline V gene are MNHNS and SASEGT. CDR3 length equals 13 residues. J gave up 16 bases and V 7 bases, and 13 bases lay outside the gene matches. CDR3 sequence reads: CASITTGTAVLHF. The CDR3 bases are TGTGCCAGCATCACCACCGGGACAGCCGTACTCCACTTT.

The V gene is TRBV7-9, the J gene TRBJ2-2; D ambiguous. Germline V lookup: CDR1 SEHNR, CDR2 FQNEAQ (reference sequence). V was cut by 9 bases and J by 7 bases, with 15 bases left in between. The CDR3 totals 13 residues. DNA of the CDR3: TGTGCCAGTCCGGTCGGCCGCATCGGGGAGCTGTTTTTT. Translated, it gives CASPVGRIGELFF.